This T cell receptor beta chain was sequenced during a study of CD4 T cells in relation to SARS-CoV-2 and coronaviruses. Overall study: After roughly ten days of antigen culture, PBMC TCR beta CDR3s were sequenced. Study findings and constraints: Samples before the pandemic and after infection were not matched within any donor. In roughly 60% of donors, memory CD4+ clonotypes crossrecognized SARS-CoV-2 and at least one common cold coronavirus spike.

The table came from immunoSEQ multiplex PCR; TCRdb's copy has only in-frame clones and leaves some out. The sample yields under 25,000 clones, approximately 70% seen once. CDR3 length: 15 residues. CDR1 is MNHEY, CDR2 SVGAGI, per germline. Losses at the gene ends were 4 bases for V and 4 bases for J; bases not matched to a gene: 5. This clone appeared a few times. The antigen remains unidentified. CD4+ T cells from unexposed donors were obtained before the COVID-19 pandemic (2011-2018). Isolation of CD4+ T cells took place after around eleven days in culture. PBMCs were plated at a few million per well in IL-2-containing medium.

The chain links TRBV6-5 to TRBJ2-1, with 9 bases that match TRBD2. This clonotype was obtained from a human donor in good health. The sample was CD4+ T cells from PBMCs, cultured in vitro. This chain's CDR3 is CASSWASGMYNEQFF. The CDR3 DNA reads TGTGCCAGCAGTTGGGCTAGCGGGATGTACAATGAGCAGTTCTTC.